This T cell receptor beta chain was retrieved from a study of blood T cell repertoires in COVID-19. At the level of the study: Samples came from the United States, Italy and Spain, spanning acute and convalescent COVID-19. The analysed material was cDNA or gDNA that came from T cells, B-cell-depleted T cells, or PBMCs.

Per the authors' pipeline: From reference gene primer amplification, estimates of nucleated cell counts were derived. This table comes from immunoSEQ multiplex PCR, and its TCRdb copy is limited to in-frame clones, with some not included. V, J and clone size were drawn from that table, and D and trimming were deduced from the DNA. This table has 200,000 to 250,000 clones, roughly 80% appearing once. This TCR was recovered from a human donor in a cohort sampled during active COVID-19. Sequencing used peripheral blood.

In DNA form, the CDR3 reads TGTGCCATTTCGGTGTCAGCGGGAGGGCCGAGGACAGATACGCAGTATTTT. It codes for CAISVSAGGPRTDTQYF. V usage is TRBV28 and J usage is TRBJ2-3; TRBD2 matches at 10 bases. Trimming at V came to 10 bases and at J to 3 bases, leaving 16 bases not matched to a gene. Germline V gene sequence: CDR1 MDHEN, CDR2 SYDVKM. The CDR3 is 17 residues long.